One TCR beta chain is described in this entry. This entry comes from a study of blood T cell repertoires in COVID-19. This table comes from immunoSEQ multiplex PCR, and its TCRdb copy is limited to in-frame clones, with some not included. The sample has over 100,000 clones, less than 90% seen once. This clonotype was sampled from a woman in her thirties who had recovered from COVID-19. The sequenced material came from PBMCs or T cells enriched from blood (not recorded which).

Written as DNA, the CDR3 is TGTGCCAGTAGTCGACGGGAGATGTTGCGAAATGAGCAGTTCTTC. As protein: CASSRREMLRNEQFF. The chain couples TRBV19 to TRBJ2-1, with TRBD2 as a possible D gene (6 bases). The CDR3 spans 15 residues. Germline V gives CDR1 LNHDA, CDR2 SQIVND (reference sequence). Trimming cost V 5 bases and J 7 bases, with 18 bases left between them.